This TCR beta chain comes out of a study of shared clonotypes between healthy human individuals. Across the study: The donors, a couple of women and a few men, were aged 18 to 49.

V shed 5 bases and J shed 4 bases, with 11 bases lying between them. Germline CDR1 SGHTA, CDR2 FQGTGA. The CDR3 is 14 amino acids. Every subset had its genomic DNA shared out evenly among several immunoSEQ plates. The repertoire was sequenced with immunoSEQ multiplex PCR; TCRdb's copy has only in-frame clones and lacks some. Of roughly 500,000 clones in the sample, 81% were seen once. The chain employs TRBV7-3 and TRBJ2-2; maybe TRBD1 (5 bases). The TCR was taken from a woman aged 40 to 50 in good health. Some clones in this sample may be carry-over from other donors' samples. Specimen: PBMCs. CDR3 nucleotide sequence: TGTGCCAGCAGCGCCACGACAGCCACCGGGGAGCTGTTTTTT. Translation: CASSATTATGELFF.